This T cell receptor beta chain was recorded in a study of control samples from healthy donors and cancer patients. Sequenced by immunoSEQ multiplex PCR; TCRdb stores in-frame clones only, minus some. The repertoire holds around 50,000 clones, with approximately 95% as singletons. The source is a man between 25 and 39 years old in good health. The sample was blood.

The CDR3, as DNA: TGCGCCAGCAGCCAAGGCCGGGACAGTTCCTACGAGCAGTACTTC. Its translation: CASSQGRDSSYEQYF. This chain joins TRBV4-1 and TRBJ2-7; the match to TRBD1 covers 7 bases. This CDR3 is built from 15 residues. The germline V gene encodes CDR1 MGHRA and CDR2 YSYEKL. V trimming: 1 base; J trimming: 1 base; junction bases outside the gene matches: 4.